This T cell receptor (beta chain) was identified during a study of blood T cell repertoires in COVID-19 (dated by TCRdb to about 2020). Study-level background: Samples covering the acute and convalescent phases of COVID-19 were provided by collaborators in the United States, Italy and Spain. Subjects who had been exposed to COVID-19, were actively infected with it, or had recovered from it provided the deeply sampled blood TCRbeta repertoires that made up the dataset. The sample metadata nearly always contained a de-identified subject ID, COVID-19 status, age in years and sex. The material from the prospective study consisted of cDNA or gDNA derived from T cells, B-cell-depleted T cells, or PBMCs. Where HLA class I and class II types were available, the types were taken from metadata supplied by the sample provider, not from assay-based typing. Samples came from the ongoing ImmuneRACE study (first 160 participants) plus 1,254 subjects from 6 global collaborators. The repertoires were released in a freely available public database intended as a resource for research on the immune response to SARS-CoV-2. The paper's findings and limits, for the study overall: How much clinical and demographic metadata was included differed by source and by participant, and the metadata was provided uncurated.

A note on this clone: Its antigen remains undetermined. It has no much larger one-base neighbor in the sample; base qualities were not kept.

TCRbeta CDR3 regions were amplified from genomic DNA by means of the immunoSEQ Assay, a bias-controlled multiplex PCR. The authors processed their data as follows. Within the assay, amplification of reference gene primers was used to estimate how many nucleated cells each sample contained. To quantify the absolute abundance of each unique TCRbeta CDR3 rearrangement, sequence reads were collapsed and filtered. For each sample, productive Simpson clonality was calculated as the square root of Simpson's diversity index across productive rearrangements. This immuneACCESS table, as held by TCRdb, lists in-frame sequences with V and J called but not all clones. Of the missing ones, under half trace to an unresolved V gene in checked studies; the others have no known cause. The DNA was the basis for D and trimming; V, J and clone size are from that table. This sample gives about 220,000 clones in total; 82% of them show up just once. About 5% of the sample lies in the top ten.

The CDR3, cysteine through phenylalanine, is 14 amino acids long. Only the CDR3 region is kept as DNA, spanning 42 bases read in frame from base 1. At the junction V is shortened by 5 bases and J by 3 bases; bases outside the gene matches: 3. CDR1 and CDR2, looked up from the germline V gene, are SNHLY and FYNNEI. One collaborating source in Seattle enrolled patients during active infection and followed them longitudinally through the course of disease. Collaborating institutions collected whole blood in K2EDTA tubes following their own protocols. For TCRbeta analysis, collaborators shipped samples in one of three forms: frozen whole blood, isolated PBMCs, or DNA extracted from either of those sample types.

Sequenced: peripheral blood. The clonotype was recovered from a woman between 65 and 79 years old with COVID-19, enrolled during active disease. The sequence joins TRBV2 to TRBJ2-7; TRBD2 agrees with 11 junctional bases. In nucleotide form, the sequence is TGTGCCAGCAGTCCCGGGACTAGCGGCTACGAGCAGTACTTC. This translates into CASSPGTSGYEQYF.